This T cell receptor (beta chain) is from a study of molecular identifiers for immune sequencing clone quantification. Across the whole study: In replicates, RNA from 20,000 or 100,000 naive CD8 cells was split five ways, four sequenced.

TCRdb re-called the PCR reads with MiXCR, one entry per CDR3 protein. The profile shows more than 50,000 distinct CDR3 sequences, around 19% of them singletons. V was cut by 2 bases and J by 6 bases, with 10 bases left in between. The CDR3 covers 13 residues. Germline CDR1 MNHEY, CDR2 SVGAGI. Naive CD8 T cells were sorted as CD8+CD4-CCR7+CD45RA+. This clonotype was recorded a few times. Material for sequencing was naive CD8+ T cells from blood, with Jurkat cell RNA spiked in. Subset: FACS-sorted CD8+CD4-CCR7+CD45RA+ naive T cells. The TCR comes from a human donor in good health. Some libraries in this study had Jurkat cell RNA spiked in. The V call is TRBV6-5, the J call TRBJ1-2; D might be TRBD1 (5 bases). CDR3: CASSYGQGNGYTF. DNA of the CDR3: TGTGCCAGCAGTTACGGTCAGGGTAATGGCTACACCTTC.